The present T cell receptor (beta chain) was sequenced within a study of T cells in Graves' hyperthyroidism and ophthalmopathy. Researchers took RNA transcripts and amplified the TCR beta CDR3 regions from them. During a first-round RT-PCR of the TCR CDR3, the HTBI primer set was used. TCRdb re-analysed the multiplex PCR reads in MiXCR, keeping a single row per CDR3 protein. The sample consists of hundreds of thousands of distinct CDR3 sequences, 15% to 20% of them appearing once. Among ophthalmopathy patients, the Clinical Activity Score reached at least 3, the NOSPECS grade reached at least 4, and duration remained under 3 months. This clonotype was observed many times. The germline V gene has CDR1 MNHNS and CDR2 SASEGT. CDR3 length: 13 residues. V was trimmed by 8 bases and J by 6 bases, leaving 16 bases between them.

Sequencing was carried out using blood. This rearrangement joins TRBV6-1 to TRBJ1-2; no clear D. The clonotype comes from a man in his forties or fifties with Graves' ophthalmopathy. The CDR3 sequence: CASRLGSIHGYTF. DNA for the CDR3: TGTGCCAGCCGTCTGGGCAGCATACATGGCTACACCTTC.